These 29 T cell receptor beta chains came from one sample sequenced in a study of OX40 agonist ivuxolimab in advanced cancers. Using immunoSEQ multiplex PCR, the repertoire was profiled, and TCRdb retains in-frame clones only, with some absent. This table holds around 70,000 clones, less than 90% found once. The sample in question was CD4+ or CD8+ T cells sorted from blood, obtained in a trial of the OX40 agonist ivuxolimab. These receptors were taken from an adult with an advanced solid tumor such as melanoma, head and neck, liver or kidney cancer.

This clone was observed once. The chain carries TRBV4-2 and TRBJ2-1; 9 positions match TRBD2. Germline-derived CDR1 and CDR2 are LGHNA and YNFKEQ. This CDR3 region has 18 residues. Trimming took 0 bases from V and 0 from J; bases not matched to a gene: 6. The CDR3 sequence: CASSQEVSSGASYNEQFF. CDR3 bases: TGTGCCAGCAGCCAAGAGGTCTCTAGCGGGGCCTCCTACAATGAGCAGTTCTTC.

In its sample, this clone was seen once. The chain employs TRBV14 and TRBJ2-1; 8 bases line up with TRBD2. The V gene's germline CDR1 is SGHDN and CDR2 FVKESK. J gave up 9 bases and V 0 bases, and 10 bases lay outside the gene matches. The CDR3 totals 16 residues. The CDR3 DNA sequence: TGTGCCAGCAGCCAAGATCGGGGACTAGTTCCGCTTGAGCAGTTCTTC. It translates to CASSQDRGLVPLEQFF.

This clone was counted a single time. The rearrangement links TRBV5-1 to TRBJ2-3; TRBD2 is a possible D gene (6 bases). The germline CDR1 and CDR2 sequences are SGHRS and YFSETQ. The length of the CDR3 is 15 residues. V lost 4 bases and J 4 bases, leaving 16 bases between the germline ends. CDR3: CASSLGTGGPDTQYF. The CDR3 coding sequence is TGCGCCAGCAGCCTCGGGACTGGAGGTCCAGATACGCAGTATTTT. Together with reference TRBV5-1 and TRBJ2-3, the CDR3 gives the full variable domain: KAGVTQTPRYLIKTRGQQVTLSCSPISGHRSVSWYQQTPGQGLQFLFEYFSETQRNKGNFPGRFSGRQFSNSRSEMNVSTLELGDSALYLCASSLGTGGPDTQYFGPGTRLTVL.

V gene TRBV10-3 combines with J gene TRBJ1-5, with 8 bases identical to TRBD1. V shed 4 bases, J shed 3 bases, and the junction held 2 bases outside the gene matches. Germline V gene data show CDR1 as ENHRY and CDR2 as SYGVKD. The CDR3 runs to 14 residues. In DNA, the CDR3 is TGTGCCATCAGTGCGGACAGGGACAATCAGCCCCAGCATTTT. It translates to CAISADRDNQPQHF.

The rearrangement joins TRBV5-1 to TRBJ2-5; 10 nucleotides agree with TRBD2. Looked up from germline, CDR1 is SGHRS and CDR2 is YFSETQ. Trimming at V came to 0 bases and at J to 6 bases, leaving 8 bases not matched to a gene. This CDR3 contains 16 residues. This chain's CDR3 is CASSLELAGAGKTQYF. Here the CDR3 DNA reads TGCGCCAGCAGCTTGGAGCTAGCGGGAGCGGGGAAGACCCAGTACTTC.

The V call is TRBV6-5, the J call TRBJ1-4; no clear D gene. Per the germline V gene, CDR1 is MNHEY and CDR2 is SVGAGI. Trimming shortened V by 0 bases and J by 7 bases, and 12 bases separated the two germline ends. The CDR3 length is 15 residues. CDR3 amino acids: CASSYSRQFGEKLFF. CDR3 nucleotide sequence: TGTGCCAGCAGTTACTCGCGGCAGTTTGGTGAAAAACTGTTTTTT.

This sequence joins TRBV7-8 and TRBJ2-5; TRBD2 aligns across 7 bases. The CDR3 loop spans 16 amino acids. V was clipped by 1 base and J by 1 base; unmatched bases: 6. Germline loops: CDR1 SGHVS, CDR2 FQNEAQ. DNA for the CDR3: TGTGCCAGCAGCTTAGAACTCGGGACTACCCAAGAGACCCAGTACTTC. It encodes CASSLELGTTQETQYF.

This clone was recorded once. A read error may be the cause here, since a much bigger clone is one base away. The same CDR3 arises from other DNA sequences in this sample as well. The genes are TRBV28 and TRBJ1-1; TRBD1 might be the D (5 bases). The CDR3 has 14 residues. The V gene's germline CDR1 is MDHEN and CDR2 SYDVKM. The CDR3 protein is CASSLSGGGTEAFF. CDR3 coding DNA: TGTGCCAGCAGTTTATCGGGCGGGGGAACTGAAGCCTTCTTT.

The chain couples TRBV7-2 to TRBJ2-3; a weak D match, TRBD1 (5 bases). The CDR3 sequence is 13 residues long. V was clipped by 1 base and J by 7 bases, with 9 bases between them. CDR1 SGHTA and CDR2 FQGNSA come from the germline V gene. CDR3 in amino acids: CASSLGGQNTQYF. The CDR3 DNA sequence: TGTGCCAGCAGCTTAGGTGGACAAAATACGCAGTATTTT.

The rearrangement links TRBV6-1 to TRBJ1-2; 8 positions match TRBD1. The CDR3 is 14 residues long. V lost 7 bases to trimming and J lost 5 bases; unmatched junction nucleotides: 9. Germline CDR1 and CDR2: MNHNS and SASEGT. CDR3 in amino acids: CASKLQGAQYGYTF. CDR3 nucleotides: TGTGCCAGCAAACTGCAGGGGGCGCAATATGGCTACACCTTC.

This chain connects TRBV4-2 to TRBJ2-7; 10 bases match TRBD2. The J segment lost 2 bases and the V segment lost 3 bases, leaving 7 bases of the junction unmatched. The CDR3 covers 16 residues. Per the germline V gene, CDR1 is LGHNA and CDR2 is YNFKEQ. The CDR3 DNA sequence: TGTGCCAGCAGCCATCCTAGCGGGAGCTTTCCCTACGAGCAGTACTTC. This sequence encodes CASSHPSGSFPYEQYF.

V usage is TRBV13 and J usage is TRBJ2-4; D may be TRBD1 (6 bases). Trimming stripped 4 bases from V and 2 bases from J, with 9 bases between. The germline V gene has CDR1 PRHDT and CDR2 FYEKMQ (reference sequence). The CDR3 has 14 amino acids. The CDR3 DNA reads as TGTGCCAGCAGCTCGGACAGACCCAAAAACATTCAGTACTTC. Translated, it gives CASSSDRPKNIQYF.

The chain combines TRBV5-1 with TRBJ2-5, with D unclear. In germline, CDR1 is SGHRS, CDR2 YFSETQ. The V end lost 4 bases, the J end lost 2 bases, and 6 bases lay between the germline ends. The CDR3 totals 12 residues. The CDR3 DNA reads TGCGCCAGCAGCGAACCTCAAGAGACCCAGTACTTC. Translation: CASSEPQETQYF.

The chain's CDR3 is CASSEGDTVKQFF. Here the CDR3 DNA reads TGTGCCAGCAGTGAAGGTGACACAGTGAAGCAGTTCTTC. This sequence joins TRBV6-4 and TRBJ2-1; D not resolved. The germline V gene has CDR1 MRHNA and CDR2 SNTAGT. The CDR3 contains 13 residues. V shed 3 bases and J shed 11 bases, with 14 bases lying between them.

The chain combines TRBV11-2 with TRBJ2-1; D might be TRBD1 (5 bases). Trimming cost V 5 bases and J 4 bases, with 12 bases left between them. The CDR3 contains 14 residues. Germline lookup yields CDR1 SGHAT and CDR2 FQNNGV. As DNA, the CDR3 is TGTGCCAGCAGCCCGGTACAGGCATACAATGAGCAGTTCTTC. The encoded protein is CASSPVQAYNEQFF. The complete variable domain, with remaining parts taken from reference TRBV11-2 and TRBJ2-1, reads EAGVAQSPRYKIIEKRQSVAFWCNPISGHATLYWYQQILGQGPKLLIQFQNNGVVDDSQLPKDRFSAERLKGVDSTLKIQPAKLEDSAVYLCASSPVQAYNEQFFGPGTRLTVL.

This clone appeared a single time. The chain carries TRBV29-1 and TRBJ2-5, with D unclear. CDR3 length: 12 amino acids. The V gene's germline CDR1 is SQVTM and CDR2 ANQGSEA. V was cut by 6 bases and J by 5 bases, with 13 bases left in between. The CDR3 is CSVDQPGETQYF. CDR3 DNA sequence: TGCAGCGTCGACCAACCTGGGGAGACCCAGTACTTC.

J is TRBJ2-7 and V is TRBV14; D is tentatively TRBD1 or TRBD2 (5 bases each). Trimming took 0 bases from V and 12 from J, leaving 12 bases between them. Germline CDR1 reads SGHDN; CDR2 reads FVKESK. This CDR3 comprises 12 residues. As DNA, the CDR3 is TGTGCCAGCAGCCAAGATGTGGGGGTTCCGTACTTC. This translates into CASSQDVGVPYF.

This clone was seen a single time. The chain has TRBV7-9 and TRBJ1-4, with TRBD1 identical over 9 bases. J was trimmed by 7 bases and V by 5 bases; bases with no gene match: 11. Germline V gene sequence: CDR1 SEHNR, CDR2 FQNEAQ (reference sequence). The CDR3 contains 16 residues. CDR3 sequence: CASSMSGTGLSEKLFF. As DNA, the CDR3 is TGTGCCAGCAGCATGTCCGGGACAGGGCTCAGTGAAAAACTGTTTTTT.

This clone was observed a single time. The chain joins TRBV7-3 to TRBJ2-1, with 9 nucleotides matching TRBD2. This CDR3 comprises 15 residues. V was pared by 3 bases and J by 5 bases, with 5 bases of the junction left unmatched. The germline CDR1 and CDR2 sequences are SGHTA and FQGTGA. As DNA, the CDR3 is TGTGCCAGCAGCTTCTCTAGCGGGGCCCACAATGAGCAGTTCTTC. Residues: CASSFSSGAHNEQFF. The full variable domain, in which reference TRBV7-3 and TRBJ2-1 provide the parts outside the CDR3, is GAGVSQTPSNKVTEKGKYVELRCDPISGHTALYWYRQSLGQGPEFLIYFQGTGAADDSGLPNDRFFAVRPEGSVSTLKIQRTERGDSAVYLCASSFSSGAHNEQFFGPGTRLTVL.

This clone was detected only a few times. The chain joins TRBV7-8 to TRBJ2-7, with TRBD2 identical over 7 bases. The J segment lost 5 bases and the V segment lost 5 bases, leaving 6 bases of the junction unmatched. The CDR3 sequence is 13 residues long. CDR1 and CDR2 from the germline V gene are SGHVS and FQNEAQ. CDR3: CASSPWGGNEQYF. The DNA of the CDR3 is TGTGCCAGCAGCCCCTGGGGGGGGAACGAGCAGTACTTC.

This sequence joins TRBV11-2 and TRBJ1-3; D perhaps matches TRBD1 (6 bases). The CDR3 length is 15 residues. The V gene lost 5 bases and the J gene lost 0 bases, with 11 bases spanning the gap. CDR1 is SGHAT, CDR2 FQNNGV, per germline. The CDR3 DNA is TGTGCCAGCAGCAGAACAGGGAACTCTGGAAACACCATATATTTT. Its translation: CASSRTGNSGNTIYF.

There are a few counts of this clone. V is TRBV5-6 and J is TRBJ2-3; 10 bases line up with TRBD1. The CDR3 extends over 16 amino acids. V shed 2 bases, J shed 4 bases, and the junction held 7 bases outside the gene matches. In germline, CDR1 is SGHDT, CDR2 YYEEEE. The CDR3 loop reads CASSFPGQGTADTQYF. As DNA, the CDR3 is TGTGCCAGCAGCTTCCCGGGACAGGGGACAGCAGATACGCAGTATTTT.

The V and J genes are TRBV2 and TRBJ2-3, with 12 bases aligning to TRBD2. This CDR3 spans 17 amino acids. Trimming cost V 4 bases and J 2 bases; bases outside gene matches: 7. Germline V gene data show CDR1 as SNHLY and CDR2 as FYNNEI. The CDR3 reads CASSGTSGTHSTDTQYF. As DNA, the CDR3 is TGTGCCAGCAGTGGGACTAGCGGGACCCACTCCACAGATACGCAGTATTTT.

The CDR3 sequence: CATSSPPGNEQFF. The CDR3 coding sequence is TGTGCCACCAGCAGCCCGCCGGGCAATGAGCAGTTCTTC. The chain uses TRBV15 and TRBJ2-1; D remains ambiguous. This CDR3 is built from 13 residues. Trimming pared 3 bases from V and 6 bases from J, leaving 9 bases between. The germline V gene has CDR1 LNHNV and CDR2 YYDKDF (reference sequence).

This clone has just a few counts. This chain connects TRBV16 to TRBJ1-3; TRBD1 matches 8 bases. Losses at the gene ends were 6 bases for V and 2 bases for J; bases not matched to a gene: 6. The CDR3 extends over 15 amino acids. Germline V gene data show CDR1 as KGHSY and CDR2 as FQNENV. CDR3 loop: CASSPLTGAGNTIYF. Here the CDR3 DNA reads TGTGCCAGCAGTCCCTTGACAGGGGCTGGAAACACCATATATTTT.

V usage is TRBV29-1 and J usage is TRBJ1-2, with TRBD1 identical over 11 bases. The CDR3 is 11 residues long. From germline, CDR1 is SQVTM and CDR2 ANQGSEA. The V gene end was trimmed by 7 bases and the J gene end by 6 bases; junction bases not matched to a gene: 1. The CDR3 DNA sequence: TGCAGCGGGACAGGGGGCGATGGCTACACCTTC. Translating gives CSGTGGDGYTF.

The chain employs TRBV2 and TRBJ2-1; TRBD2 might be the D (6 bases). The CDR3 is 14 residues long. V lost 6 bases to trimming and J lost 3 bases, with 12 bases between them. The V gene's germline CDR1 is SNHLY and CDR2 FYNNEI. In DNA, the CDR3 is TGTGCCAGCAGGGCTAGCGAACTCTACAATGAGCAGTTCTTC. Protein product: CASRASELYNEQFF.

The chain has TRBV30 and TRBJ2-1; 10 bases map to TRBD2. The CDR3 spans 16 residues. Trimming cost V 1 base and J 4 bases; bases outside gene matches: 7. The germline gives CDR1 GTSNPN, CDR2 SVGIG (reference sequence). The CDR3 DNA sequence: TGTGCCTGGAGTGGGACTAGCGGACGACATTACAATGAGCAGTTCTTC. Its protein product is CAWSGTSGRHYNEQFF.

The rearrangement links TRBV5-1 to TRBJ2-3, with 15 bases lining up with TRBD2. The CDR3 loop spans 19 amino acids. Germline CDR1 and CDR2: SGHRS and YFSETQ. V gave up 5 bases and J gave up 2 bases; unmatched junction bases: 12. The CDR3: CASSSGLAGGVGATDTQYF. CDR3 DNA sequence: TGCGCCAGCAGTTCCGGACTAGCGGGAGGGGTAGGGGCCACAGATACGCAGTATTTT.